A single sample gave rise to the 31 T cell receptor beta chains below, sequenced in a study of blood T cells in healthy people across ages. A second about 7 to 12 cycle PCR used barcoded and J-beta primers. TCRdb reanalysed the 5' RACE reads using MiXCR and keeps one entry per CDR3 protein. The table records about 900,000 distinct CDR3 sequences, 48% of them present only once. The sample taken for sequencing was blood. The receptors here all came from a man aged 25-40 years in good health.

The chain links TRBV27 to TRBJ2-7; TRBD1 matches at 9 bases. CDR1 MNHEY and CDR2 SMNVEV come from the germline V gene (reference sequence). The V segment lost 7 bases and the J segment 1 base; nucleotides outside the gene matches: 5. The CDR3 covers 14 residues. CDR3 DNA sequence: TGTGCCAGCACCGTGGGACAGGGTTCCTACGAGCAGTACTTC. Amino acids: CASTVGQGSYEQYF.

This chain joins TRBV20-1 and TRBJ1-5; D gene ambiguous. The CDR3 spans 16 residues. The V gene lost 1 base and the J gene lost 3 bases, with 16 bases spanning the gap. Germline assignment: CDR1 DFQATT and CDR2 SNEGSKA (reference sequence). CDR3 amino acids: CSARVVDKGPNQPQHF. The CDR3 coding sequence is TGCAGTGCTAGAGTAGTAGACAAGGGCCCCAATCAGCCCCAGCATTTT.

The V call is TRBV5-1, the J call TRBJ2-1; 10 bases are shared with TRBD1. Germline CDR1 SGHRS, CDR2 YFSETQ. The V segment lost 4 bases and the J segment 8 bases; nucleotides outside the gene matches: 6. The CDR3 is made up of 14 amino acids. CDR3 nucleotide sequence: TGCGCCAGCAGCGCCGGGACAGGGGTGTATGAGCAGTTCTTC. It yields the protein CASSAGTGVYEQFF.

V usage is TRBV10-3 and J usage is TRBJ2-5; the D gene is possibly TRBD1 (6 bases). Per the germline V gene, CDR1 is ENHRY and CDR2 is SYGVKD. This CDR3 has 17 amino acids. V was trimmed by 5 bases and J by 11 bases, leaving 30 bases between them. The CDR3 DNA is TGTGCCATCAGTTTTTTAGATACAGGGCCGACTGATCAGGAGCAGTACTTC. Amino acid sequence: CAISFLDTGPTDQEQYF.

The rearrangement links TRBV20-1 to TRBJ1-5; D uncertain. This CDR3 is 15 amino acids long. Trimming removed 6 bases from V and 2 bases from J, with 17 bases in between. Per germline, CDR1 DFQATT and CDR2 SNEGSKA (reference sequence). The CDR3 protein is CSAGHSSHGNQPQHF. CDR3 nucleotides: TGCAGTGCGGGTCACTCCAGCCACGGCAATCAGCCCCAGCATTTT.

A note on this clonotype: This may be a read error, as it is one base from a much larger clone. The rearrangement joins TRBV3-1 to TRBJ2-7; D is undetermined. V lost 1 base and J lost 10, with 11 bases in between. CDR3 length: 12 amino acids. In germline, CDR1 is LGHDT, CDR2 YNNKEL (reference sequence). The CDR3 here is CASSQALGSQYF. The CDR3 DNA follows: TGTGCCAGCAGCCAAGCGCTAGGCAGTCAGTACTTC.

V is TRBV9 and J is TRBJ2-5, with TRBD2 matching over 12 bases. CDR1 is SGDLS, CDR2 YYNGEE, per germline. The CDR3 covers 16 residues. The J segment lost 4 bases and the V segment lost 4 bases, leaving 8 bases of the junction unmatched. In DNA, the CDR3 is TGTGCCAGCAGCACCCATCCTAGCGGGGGGGCAGAGACCCAGTACTTC. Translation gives CASSTHPSGGAETQYF.

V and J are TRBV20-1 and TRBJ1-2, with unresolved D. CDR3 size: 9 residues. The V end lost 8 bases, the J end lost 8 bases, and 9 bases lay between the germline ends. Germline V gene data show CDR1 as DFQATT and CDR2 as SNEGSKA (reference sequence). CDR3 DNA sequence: TGCAGTTCCGGTGGAGGCTACACCTTC. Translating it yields CSSGGGYTF.

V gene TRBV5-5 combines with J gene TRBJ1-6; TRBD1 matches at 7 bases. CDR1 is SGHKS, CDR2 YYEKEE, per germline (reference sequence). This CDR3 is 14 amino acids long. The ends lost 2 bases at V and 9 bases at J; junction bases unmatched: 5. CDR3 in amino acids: CASSFGQERSPLHF. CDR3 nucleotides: TGTGCCAGCAGCTTTGGACAGGAGCGTTCACCCCTCCACTTT.

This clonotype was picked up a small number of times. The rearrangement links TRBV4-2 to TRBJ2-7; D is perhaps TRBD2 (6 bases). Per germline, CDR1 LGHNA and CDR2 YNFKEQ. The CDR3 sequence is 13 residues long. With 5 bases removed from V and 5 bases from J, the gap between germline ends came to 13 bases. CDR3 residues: CASSVRTGDEQYF. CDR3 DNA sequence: TGTGCCAGCAGCGTCAGGACGGGGGACGAGCAGTACTTC.

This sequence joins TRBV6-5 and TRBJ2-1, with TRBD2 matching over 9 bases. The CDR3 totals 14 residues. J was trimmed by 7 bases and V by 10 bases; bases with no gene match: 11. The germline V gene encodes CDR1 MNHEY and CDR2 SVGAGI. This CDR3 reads CATQGAGGENEQFF. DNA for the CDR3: TGTGCCACCCAAGGAGCGGGGGGCGAGAATGAGCAGTTCTTC.

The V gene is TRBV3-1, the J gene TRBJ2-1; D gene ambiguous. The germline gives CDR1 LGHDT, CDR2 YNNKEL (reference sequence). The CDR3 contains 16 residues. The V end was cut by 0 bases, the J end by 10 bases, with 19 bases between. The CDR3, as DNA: TGTGCCAGCAGCCAAGATAGGGCCACATCAAAGTGGGAGCAGTTCTTC. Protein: CASSQDRATSKWEQFF.

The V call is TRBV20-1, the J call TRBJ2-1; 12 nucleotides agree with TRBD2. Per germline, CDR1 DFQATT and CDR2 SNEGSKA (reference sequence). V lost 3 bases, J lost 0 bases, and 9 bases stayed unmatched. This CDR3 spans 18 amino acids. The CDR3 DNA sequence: TGCAGTGCTAGTGTGCGTGGACTAGCGGGGCGCTCCTACAATGAGCAGTTCTTC. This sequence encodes CSASVRGLAGRSYNEQFF.

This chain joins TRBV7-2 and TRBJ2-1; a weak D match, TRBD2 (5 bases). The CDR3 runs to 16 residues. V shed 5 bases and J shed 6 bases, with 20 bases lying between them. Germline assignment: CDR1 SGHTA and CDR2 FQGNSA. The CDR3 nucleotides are TGTGCCAGCAGCCCACAACCCGGGGTCGGTGTCAATGAGCAGTTCTTC. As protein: CASSPQPGVGVNEQFF.

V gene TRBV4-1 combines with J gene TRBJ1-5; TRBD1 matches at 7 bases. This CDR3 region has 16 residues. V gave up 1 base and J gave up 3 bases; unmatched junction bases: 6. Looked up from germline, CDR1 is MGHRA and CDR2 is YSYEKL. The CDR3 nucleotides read TGCGCCAGCAGCCAAGGTAGAGGGACAGTCAATCAGCCCCAGCATTTT. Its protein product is CASSQGRGTVNQPQHF.

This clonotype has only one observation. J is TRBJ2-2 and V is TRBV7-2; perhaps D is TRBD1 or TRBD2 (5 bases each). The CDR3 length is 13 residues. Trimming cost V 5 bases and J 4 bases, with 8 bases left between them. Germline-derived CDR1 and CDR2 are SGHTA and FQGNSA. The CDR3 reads CASSRGVTGELFF. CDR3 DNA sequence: TGTGCCAGCAGCAGAGGGGTCACCGGGGAGCTGTTTTTT. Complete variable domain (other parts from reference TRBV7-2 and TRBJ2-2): GAGVSQSPSNKVTEKGKDVELRCDPISGHTALYWYRQSLGQGLEFLIYFQGNSAPDKSGLPSDRFSAERTGGSVSTLTIQRTQQEDSAVYLCASSRGVTGELFFGEGSRLTVL.

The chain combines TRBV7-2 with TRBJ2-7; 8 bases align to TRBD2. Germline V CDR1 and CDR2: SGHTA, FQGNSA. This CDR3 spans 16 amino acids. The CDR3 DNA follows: TGTGTCAGTAGCCCCCGAATAGCGGGGATTACCTACGAGCAGTACTTC. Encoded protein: CVSSPRIAGITYEQYF. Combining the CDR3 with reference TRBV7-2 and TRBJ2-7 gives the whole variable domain GAGVSQSPSNKVTEKGKDVELRCDPISGHTALYWYRQSLGQGLEFLIYFQGNSAPDKSGLPSDRFSAERTGGSVSTLTIQRTQQEDSAVYLCVSSPRIAGITYEQYFGPGTRLTVT.

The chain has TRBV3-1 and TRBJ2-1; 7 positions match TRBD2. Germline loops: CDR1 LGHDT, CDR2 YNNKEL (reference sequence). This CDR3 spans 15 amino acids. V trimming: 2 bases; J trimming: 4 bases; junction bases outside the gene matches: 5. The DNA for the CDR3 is TGTGCCAGCAGCCAACTTGCGGGAGAATACAATGAGCAGTTCTTC. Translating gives CASSQLAGEYNEQFF.

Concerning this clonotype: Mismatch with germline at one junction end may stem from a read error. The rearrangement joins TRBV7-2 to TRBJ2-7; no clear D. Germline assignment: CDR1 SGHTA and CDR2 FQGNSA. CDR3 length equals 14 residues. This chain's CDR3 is CASKPTASSCEQYF. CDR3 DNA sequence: TGTGCCAGCAAACCAACGGCGAGCTCCTGCGAGCAGTACTTC.

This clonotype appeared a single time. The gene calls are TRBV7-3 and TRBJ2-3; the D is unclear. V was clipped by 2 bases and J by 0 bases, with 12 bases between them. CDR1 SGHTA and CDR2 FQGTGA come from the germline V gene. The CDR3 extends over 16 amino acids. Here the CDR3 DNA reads TGTGCCAGCAGCTTATCAAGGGCGCCTAGCACAGATACGCAGTATTTT. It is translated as CASSLSRAPSTDTQYF.

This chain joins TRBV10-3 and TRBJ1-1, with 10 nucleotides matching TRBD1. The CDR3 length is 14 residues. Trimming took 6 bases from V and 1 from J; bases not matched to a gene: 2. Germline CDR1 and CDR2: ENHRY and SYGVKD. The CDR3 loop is CAISRDRGNTEAFF. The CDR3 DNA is TGTGCCATCAGCAGGGACAGGGGGAACACTGAAGCTTTCTTT.

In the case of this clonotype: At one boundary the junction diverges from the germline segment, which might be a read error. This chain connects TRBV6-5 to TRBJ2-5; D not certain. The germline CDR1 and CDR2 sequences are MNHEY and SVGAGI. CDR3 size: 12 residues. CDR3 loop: CASRTTQETQCF. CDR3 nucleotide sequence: TGTGCCAGTCGGACGACCCAAGAGACCCAGTGCTTC.

The CDR3 loop reads CASSQDPDRSSYNEQFF. CDR3 nucleotide sequence: TGTGCCAGCAGCCAAGATCCGGACAGGAGCTCCTACAATGAGCAGTTCTTC. The chain is built from TRBV4-2 and TRBJ2-1, with TRBD1 matching over 7 bases. Trimming removed 0 bases from V and 0 bases from J; junction bases left unmatched: 5. The CDR3 extends over 17 amino acids. Germline V CDR1 and CDR2: LGHNA, YNFKEQ.

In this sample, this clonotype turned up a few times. The CDR3 DNA reads TGTGCCAGCAGCCGGGACAGGGCTCAGCCCCAGCATTTT. It encodes CASSRDRAQPQHF. This rearrangement joins TRBV6-5 to TRBJ1-5; 9 positions agree with TRBD1. Germline V gene lookup returns CDR1 MNHEY and CDR2 SVGAGI. CDR3 length: 13 amino acids. The V gene end was trimmed by 6 bases and the J gene end by 6 bases; junction bases not matched to a gene: 3.

The CDR3 nucleotides are TGTGCCAGCTCACCAAAACCCCGGGACAGCGAGACCCAGTACTTC. Encoded protein: CASSPKPRDSETQYF. The rearrangement joins TRBV18 to TRBJ2-5; the match to TRBD1 covers 7 bases. This CDR3 comprises 15 residues. Germline V lookup: CDR1 KGHSH, CDR2 LQKENI. Trimming took 2 bases from V and 5 from J; bases not matched to a gene: 8.

The CDR3 loop is CAWSLSPDLTGRYGYTF. CDR3 in DNA: TGTGCCTGGAGTCTTTCGCCCGACTTGACAGGGCGCTATGGCTACACCTTC. V gene TRBV30 combines with J gene TRBJ1-2; 7 nucleotides agree with TRBD1. CDR1 and CDR2 from the germline V gene are GTSNPN and SVGIG (reference sequence). J gave up 4 bases and V 2 bases, and 16 bases lay outside the gene matches. This CDR3 is built from 17 residues.

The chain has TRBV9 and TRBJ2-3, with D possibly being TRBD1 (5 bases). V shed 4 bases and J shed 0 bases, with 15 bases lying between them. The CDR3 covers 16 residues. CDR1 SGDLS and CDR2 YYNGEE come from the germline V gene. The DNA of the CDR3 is TGTGCCAGCAGCACCGACCCCAGGGTTAGCACAGATACGCAGTATTTT. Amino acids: CASSTDPRVSTDTQYF.

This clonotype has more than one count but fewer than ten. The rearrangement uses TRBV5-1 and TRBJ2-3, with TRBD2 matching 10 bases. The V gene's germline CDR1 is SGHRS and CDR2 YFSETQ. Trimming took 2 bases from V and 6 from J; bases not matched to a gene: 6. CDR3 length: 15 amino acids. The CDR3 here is CASSFLAGERDTQYF. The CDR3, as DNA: TGCGCCAGCAGCTTCCTAGCGGGGGAGAGGGATACGCAGTATTTT.

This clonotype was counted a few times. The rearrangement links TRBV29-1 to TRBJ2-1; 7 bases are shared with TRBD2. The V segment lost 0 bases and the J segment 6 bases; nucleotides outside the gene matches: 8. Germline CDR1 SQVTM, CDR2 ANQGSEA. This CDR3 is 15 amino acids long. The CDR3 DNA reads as TGCAGCGTTGAAGATGGGAGGGATCGGACCAATGAGCAGTTCTTC. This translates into CSVEDGRDRTNEQFF.

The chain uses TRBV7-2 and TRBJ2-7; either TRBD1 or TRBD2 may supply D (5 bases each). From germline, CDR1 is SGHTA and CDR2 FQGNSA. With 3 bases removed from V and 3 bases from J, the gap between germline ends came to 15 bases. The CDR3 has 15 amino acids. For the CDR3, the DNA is TGTGCCAGCAGCTTTTACCAGGGAGAGCTCTACGAGCAGTACTTC. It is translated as CASSFYQGELYEQYF. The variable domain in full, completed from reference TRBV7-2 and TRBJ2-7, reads GAGVSQSPSNKVTEKGKDVELRCDPISGHTALYWYRQSLGQGLEFLIYFQGNSAPDKSGLPSDRFSAERTGGSVSTLTIQRTQQEDSAVYLCASSFYQGELYEQYFGPGTRLTVT.

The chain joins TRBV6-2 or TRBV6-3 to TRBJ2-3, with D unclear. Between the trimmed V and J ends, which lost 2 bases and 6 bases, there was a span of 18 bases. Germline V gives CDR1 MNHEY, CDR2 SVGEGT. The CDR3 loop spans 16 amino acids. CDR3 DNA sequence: TGTGCCAGCAGTTACACCCTACTCCGGGCTGAGGATACGCAGTATTTT. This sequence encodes CASSYTLLRAEDTQYF.